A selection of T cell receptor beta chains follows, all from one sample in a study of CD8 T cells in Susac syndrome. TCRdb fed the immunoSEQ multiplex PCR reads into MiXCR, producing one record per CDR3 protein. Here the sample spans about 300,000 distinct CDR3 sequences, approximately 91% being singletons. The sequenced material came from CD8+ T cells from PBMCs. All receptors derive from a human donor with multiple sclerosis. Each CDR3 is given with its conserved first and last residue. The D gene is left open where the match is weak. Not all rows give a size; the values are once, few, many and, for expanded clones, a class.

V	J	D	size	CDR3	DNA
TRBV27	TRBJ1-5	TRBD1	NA	CASSFGQGGQPQHF	TGTGCCAGCAGTTTCGGCCAGGGGGGACAGCCCCAGCATTTT
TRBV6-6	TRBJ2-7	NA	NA	CASSYSTGSSYEQYF	TGTGCCAGCAGTTACTCGACGGGCTCGTCCTACGAGCAGTACTTC
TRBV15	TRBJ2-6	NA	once	CATSKVQGSGANVLTF	TGTGCCACCAGCAAAGTCCAGGGCTCTGGGGCCAACGTCCTGACTTTC
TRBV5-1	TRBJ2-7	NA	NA	CASSLGFGEGEQYF	TGCGCCAGCAGCTTGGGATTCGGCGAAGGGGAGCAGTACTTC
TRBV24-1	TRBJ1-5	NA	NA	CATSRADSNQPQHF	TGTGCCACCAGCCGAGCAGATAGCAATCAGCCCCAGCATTTT
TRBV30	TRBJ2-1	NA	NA	CAWKVSGPFNEQFF	TGTGCCTGGAAGGTTTCGGGACCCTTCAATGAGCAGTTCTTC
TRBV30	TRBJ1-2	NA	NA	CAWSPLSGGYTF	TGTGCCTGGAGTCCCCTGTCCGGGGGCTACACCTTC
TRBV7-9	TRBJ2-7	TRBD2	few	CASRLTSGRSEQYF	TGTGCCAGCAGGTTGACTAGCGGGAGGAGTGAGCAGTACTTC
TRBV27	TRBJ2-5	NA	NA	CASSSGAETQYF	TGTGCCAGCAGTTCAGGGGCAGAGACCCAGTACTTC
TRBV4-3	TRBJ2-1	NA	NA	CASSQHGPEPGNEQFF	TGCGCCAGCAGCCAACACGGACCGGAACCTGGCAATGAGCAGTTCTTC
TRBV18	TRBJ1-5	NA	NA	CASSPSGLGNQPQHF	TGTGCCAGCTCACCTTCGGGACTGGGCAATCAGCCCCAGCATTTT
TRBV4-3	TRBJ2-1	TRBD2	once	CASSQAGGGWEQFF	TGCGCCAGCAGCCAAGCCGGGGGGGGCTGGGAGCAGTTCTTC
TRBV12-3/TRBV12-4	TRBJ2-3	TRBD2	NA	CASRASGSTDTQYF	TGTGCCAGCAGGGCAAGCGGGAGTACAGATACGCAGTATTTT
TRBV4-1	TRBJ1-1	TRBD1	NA	CASSQETGWAEAFF	TGCGCCAGCAGCCAAGAGACAGGGTGGGCTGAAGCTTTCTTT
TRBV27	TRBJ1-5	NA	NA	CASSPTVGESPQHF	TGTGCCAGCAGTCCAACCGTTGGTGAGTCTCCCCAGCATTTT
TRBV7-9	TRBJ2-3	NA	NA	CASSLVEQDTQYF	TGTGCCAGCAGCTTAGTTGAACAGGATACGCAGTATTTT
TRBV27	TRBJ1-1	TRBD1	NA	CASSLDRGQTEAFF	TGTGCCAGCAGCCTGGACAGGGGGCAGACTGAAGCTTTCTTT
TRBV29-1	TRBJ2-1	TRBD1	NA	CSVEEAGQVPYNEQFF	TGCAGCGTTGAAGAGGCCGGACAGGTCCCCTACAATGAGCAGTTCTTC
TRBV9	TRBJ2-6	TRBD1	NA	CASQTGGFGANVLTF	TGTGCCAGCCAGACAGGGGGCTTTGGGGCCAACGTCCTGACTTTC
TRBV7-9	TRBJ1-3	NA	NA	CASRRDRISENTIYF	TGTGCCAGCAGGCGCGACAGGATCTCTGAAAACACCATATATTTT
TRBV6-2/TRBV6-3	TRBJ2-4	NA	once	CASSDWTELAKNIQYF	TGTGCCAGCAGTGACTGGACAGAACTAGCCAAAAACATTCAGTACTTC
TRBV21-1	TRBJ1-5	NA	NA	CASSVRDRLFNQPQHF	TGTGCCAGCAGCGTCCGGGACAGGCTTTTCAATCAGCCCCAGCATTTT
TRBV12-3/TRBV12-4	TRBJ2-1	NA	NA	CASSIWEGRNYNEQFF	TGTGCCAGCAGTATTTGGGAAGGGAGAAACTACAATGAGCAGTTCTTC